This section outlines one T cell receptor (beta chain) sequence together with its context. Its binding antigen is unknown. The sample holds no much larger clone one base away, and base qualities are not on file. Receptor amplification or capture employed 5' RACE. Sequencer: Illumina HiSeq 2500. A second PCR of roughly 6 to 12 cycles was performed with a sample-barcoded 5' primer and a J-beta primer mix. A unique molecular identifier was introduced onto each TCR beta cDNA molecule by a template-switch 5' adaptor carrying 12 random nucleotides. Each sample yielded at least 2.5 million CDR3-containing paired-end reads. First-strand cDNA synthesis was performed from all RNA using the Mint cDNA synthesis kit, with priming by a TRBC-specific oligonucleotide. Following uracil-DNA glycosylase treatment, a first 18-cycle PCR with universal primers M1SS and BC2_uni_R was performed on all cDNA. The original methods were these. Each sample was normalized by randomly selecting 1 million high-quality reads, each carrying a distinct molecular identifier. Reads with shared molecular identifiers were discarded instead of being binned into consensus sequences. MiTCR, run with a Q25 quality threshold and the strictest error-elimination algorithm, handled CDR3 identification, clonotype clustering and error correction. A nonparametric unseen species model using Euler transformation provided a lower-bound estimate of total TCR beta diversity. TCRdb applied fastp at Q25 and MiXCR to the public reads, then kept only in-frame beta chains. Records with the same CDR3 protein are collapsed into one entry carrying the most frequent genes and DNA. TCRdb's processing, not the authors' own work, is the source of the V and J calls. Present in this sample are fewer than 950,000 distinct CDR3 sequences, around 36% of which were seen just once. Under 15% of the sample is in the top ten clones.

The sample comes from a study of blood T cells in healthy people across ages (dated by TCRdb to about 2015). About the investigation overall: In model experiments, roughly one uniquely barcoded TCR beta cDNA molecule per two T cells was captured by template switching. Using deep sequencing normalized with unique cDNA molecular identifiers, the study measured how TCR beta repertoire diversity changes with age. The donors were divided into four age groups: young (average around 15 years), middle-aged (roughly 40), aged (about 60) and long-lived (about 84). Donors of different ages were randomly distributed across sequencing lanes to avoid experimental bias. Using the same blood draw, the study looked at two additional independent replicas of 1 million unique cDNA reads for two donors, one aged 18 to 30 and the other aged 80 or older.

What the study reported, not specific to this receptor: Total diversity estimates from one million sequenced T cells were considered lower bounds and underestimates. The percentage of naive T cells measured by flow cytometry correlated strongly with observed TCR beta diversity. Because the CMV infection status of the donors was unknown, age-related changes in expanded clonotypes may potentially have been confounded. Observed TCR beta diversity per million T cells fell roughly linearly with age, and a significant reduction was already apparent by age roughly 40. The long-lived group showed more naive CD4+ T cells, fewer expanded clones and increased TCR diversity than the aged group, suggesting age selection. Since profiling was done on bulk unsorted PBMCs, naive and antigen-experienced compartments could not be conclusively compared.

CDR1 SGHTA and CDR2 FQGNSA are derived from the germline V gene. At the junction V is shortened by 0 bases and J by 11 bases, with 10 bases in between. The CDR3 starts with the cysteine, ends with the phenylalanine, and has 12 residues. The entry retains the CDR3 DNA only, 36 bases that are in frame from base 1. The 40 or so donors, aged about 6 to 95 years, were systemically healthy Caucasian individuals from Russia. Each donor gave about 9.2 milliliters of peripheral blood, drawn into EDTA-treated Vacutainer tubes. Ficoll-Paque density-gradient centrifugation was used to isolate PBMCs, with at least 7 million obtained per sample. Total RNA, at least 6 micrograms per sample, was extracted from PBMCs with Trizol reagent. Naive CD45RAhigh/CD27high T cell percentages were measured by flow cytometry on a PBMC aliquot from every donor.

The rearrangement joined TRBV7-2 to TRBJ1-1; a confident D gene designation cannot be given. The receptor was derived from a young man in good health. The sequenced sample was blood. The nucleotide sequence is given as TGTGCCAGCAGCTTAGCCTACGGATCTGCTTTCTTT. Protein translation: CASSLAYGSAFF.